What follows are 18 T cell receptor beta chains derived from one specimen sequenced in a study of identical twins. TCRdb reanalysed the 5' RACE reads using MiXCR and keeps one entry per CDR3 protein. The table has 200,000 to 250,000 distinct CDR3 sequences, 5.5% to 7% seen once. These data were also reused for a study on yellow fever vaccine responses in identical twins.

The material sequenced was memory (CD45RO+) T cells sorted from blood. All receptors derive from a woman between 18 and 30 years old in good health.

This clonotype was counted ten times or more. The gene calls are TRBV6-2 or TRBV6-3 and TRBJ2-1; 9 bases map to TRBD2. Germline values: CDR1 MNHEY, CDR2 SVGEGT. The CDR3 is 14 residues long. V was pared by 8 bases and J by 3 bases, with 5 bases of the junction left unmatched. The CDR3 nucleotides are TGTGCCAGCTCCAGAGCGGGGGGCTACAATGAGCAGTTCTTC. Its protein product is CASSRAGGYNEQFF.

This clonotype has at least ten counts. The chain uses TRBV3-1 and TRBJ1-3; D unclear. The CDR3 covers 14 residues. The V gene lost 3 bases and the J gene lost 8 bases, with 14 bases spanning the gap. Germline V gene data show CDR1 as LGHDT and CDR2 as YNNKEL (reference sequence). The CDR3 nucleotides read TGTGCCAGCAGCCAGGATTTGCAGTCGGACACCATATATTTT. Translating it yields CASSQDLQSDTIYF.

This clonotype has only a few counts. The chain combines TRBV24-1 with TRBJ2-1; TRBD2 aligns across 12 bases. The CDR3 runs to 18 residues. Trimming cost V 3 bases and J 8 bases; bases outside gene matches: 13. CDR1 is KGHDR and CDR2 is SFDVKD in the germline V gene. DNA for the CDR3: TGTGCCACCAGTGATCCTACCCTGACTAGCGGGAGTTTAGATGAGCAGTTCTTC. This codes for CATSDPTLTSGSLDEQFF.

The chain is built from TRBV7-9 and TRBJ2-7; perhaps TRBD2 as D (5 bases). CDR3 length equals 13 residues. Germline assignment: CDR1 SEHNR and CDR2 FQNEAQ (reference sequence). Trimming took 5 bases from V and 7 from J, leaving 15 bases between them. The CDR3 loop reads CASSIHGISEQYV. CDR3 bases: TGTGCCAGCAGCATCCACGGGATCTCAGAGCAGTACGTC.

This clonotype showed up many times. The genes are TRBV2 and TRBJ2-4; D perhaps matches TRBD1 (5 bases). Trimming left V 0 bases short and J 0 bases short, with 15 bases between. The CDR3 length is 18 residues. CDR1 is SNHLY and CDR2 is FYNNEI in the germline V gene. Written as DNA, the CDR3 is TGTGCCAGCAGTGAAGCGGGATCAGGGTCTTTAGCCAAAAACATTCAGTACTTC. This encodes CASSEAGSGSLAKNIQYF.

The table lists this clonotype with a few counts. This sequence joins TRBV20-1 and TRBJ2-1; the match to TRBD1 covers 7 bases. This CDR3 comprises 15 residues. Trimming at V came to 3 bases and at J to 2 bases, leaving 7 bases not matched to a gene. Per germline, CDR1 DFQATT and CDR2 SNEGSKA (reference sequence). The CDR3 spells CSASKGQQAYNEQFF. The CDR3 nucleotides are TGCAGTGCTAGCAAGGGACAGCAAGCCTACAATGAGCAGTTCTTC.

The CDR3 loop is CASSPGTSGRIGTQYF. The CDR3 nucleotides read TGTGCCAGCAGCCCCGGGACTAGCGGGAGGATTGGGACCCAGTACTTC. The chain couples TRBV7-9 to TRBJ2-5, with TRBD2 identical over 15 bases. Germline CDR1 is SEHNR and CDR2 is FQNEAQ (reference sequence). V lost 5 bases, J lost 7 bases, and 8 bases stayed unmatched. The CDR3 totals 16 residues.

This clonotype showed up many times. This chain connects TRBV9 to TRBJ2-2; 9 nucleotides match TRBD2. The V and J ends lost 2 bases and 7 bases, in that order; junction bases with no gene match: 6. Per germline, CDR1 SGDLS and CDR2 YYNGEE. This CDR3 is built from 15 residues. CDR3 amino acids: CASSVRTSDNGELFF. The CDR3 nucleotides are TGTGCCAGCAGCGTGCGGACTAGCGATAACGGGGAGCTGTTTTTT. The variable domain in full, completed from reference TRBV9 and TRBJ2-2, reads DSGVTQTPKHLITATGQRVTLRCSPRSGDLSVYWYQQSLDQGLQFLIQYYNGEERAKGNILERFSAQQFPDLHSELNLSSLELGDSALYFCASSVRTSDNGELFFGEGSRLTVL.

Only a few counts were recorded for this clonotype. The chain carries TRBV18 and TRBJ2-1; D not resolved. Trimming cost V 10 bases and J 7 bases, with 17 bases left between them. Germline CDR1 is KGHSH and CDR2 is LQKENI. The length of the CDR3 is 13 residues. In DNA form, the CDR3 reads TGTGCCACCATGGGGAAGGGCGGAAATGAGCAGTTCTTC. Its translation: CATMGKGGNEQFF.

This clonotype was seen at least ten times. CDR3 coding DNA: TGCGCCAGCAGCCCCACAGGGGAGGGACAGCCCCAGCATTTT. This gives the protein CASSPTGEGQPQHF. The gene calls are TRBV4-1 and TRBJ1-5, with 7 bases aligning to TRBD1. The length of the CDR3 is 14 residues. J was trimmed by 7 bases and V by 4 bases; bases with no gene match: 7. CDR1 and CDR2 (germline): MGHRA, YSYEKL.

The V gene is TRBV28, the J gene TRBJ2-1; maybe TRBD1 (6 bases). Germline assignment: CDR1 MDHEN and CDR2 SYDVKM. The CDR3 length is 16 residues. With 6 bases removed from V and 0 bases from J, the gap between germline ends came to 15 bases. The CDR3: CASRRDRRSSYNEQFF. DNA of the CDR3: TGTGCCAGCAGACGAGACAGGCGGAGCTCCTACAATGAGCAGTTCTTC. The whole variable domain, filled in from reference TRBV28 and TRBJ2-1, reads DVKVTQSSRYLVKRTGEKVFLECVQDMDHENMFWYRQDPGLGLRLIYFSYDVKMKEKGDIPEGYSVSREKKERFSLILESASTNQTSMYLCASRRDRRSSYNEQFFGPGTRLTVL.

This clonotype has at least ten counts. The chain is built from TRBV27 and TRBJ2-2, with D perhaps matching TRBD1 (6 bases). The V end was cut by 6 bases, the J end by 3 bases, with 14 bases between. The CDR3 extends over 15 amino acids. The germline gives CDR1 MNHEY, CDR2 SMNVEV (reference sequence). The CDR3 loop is CASSKSGQYTGELFF. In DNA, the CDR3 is TGTGCCAGCAGCAAGTCAGGACAGTACACCGGGGAGCTGTTTTTT.

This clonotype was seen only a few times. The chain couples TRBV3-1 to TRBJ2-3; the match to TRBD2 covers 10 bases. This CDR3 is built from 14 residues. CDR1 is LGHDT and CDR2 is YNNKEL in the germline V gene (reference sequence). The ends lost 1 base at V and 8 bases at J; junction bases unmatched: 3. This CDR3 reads CASSQVLAGATQYF. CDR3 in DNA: TGTGCCAGCAGCCAAGTTCTAGCGGGGGCTACGCAGTATTTT.

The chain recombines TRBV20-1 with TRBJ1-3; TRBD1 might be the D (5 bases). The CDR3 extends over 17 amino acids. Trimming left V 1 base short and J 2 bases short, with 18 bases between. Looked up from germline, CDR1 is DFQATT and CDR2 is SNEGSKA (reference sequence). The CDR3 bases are TGCAGTGCTAGAGTACTAAATAGAGGGACTACTGGAAACACCATATATTTT. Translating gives CSARVLNRGTTGNTIYF.

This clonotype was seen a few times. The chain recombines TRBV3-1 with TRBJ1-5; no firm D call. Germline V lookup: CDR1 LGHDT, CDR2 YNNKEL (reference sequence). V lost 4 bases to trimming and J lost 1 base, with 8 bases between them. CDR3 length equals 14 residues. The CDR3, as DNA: TGTGCCAGCAGCCCCGGGGTAAGCAATCAGCCCCAGCATTTT. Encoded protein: CASSPGVSNQPQHF. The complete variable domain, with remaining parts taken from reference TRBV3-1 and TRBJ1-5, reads DTAVSQTPKYLVTQMGNDKSIKCEQNLGHDTMYWYKQDSKKFLKIMFSYNNKELIINETVPNRFSPKSPDKAHLNLHINSLELGDSAVYFCASSPGVSNQPQHFGDGTRLSIL.

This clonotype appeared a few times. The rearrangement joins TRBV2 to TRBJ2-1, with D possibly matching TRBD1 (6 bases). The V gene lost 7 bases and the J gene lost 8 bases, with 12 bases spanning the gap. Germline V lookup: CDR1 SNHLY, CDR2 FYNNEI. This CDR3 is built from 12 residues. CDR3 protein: CASTEGVHEQFF. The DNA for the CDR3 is TGTGCCAGCACCGAGGGGGTCCATGAGCAGTTCTTC.

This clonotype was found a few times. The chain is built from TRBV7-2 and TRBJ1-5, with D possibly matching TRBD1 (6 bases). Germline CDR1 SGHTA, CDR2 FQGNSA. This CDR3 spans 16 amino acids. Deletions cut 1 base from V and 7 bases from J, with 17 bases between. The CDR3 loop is CASSLGRPGAGQPQHF. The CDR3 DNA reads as TGTGCCAGCAGCTTAGGTCGCCCGGGGGCGGGACAGCCCCAGCATTTT.

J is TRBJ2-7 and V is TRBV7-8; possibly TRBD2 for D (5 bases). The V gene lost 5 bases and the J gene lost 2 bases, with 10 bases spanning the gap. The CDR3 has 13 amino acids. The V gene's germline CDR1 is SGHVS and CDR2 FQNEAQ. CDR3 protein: CASSNGLTYEQYV. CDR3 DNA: TGTGCCAGCAGCAACGGACTGACCTACGAGCAGTACGTC.